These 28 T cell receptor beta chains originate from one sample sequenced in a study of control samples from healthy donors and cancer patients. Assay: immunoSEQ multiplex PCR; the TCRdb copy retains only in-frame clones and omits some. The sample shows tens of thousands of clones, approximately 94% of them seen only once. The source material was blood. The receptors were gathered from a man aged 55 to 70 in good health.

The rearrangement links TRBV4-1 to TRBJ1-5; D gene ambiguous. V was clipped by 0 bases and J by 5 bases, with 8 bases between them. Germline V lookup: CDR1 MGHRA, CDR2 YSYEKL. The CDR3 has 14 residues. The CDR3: CASSQEGGDQPQHF. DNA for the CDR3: TGCGCCAGCAGCCAAGAGGGTGGCGATCAGCCCCAGCATTTT.

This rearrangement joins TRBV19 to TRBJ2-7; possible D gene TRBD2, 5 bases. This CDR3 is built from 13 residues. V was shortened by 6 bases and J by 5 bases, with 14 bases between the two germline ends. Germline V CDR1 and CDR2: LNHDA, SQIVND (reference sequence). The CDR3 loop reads CASRAFGGDEQYF. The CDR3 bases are TGTGCCAGTAGGGCCTTTGGAGGTGACGAGCAGTACTTC.

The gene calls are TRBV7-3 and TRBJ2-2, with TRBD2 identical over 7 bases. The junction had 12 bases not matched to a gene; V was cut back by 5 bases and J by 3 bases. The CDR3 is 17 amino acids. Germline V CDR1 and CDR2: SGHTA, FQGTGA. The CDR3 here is CASSAMLTSRDTGELFF. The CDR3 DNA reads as TGTGCCAGCAGCGCTATGTTGACTAGCAGAGACACCGGGGAGCTGTTTTTT.

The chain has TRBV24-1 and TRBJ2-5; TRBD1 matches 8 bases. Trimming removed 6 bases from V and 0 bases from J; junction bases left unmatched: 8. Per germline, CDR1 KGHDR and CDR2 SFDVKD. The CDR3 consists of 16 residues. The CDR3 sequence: CATSNPPGQDQETQYF. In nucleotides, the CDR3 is TGTGCCACCAGTAATCCCCCGGGACAGGACCAAGAGACCCAGTACTTC.

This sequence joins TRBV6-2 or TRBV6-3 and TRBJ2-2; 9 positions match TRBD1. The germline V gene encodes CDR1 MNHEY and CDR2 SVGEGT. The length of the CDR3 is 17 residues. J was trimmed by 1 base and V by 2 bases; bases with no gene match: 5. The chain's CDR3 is CASSYGGTGWNTGELFF. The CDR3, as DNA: TGTGCCAGCAGTTACGGCGGGACAGGGTGGAACACCGGGGAGCTGTTTTTT.

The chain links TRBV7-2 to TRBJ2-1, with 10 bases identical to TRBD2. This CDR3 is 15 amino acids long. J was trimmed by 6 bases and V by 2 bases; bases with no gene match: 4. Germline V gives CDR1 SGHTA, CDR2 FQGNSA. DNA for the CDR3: TGTGCCAGCAGCTTATCTAGCGGGAGCGGCAATGAGCAGTTCTTC. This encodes CASSLSSGSGNEQFF.

CDR3 sequence (DNA): TGTGCCAGCAGTTCTGTAGGAACTAATGAAAAACTGTTTTTT. Translation: CASSSVGTNEKLFF. The chain uses TRBV25-1 and TRBJ1-4; D ambiguous. Per germline, CDR1 MGHDK and CDR2 SYGVNS. The V gene lost 5 bases and the J gene lost 1 base, with 8 bases spanning the gap. The CDR3 has 14 residues.

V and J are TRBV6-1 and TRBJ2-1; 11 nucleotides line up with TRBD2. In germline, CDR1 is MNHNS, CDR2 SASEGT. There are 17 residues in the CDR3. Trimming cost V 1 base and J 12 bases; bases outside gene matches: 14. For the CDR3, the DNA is TGTGCCAGCAGTGAAGGACTAGCGGGGACTGTCTATCATGTGCAGTTCTTC. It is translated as CASSEGLAGTVYHVQFF.

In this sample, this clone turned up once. DNA for the CDR3: TGTGCCACCAGTGCGGATGGGACAGGCTGCTACGAGCAGTACTTC. Its protein product is CATSADGTGCYEQYF. V and J are TRBV24-1 and TRBJ2-7; TRBD1 matches at 8 bases. From germline, CDR1 is KGHDR and CDR2 SFDVKD. The J segment lost 3 bases and the V segment lost 5 bases, leaving 8 bases of the junction unmatched. The CDR3 loop spans 15 amino acids.

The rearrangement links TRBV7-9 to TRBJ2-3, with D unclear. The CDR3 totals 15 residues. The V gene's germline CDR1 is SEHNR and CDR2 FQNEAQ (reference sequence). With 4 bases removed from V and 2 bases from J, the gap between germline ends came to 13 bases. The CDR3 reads CASSSTQVYTDTQYF. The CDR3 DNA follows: TGTGCCAGCAGCTCCACCCAAGTATACACAGATACGCAGTATTTT.

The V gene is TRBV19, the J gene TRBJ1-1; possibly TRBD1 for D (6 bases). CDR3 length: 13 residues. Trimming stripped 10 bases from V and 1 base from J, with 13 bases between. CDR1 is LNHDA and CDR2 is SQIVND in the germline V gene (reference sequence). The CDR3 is CATRKTGNTEAFF. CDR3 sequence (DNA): TGTGCCACGCGTAAGACAGGGAACACTGAAGCTTTCTTT.

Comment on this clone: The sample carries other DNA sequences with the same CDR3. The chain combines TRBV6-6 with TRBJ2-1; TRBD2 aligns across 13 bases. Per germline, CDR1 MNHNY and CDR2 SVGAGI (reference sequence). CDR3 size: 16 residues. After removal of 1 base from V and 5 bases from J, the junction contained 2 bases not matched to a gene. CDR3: CASSYFGTSGDNEQFF. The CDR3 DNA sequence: TGTGCCAGCAGTTACTTCGGGACTAGCGGGGACAATGAGCAGTTCTTC.

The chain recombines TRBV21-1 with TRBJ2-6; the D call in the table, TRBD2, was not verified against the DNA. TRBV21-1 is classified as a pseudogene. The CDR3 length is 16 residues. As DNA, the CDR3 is TGTGCCAGCAGCAAAGTACGGAGCTCTGGGGCCAACGTCCTGACTTTC. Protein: CASSKVRSSGANVLTF.

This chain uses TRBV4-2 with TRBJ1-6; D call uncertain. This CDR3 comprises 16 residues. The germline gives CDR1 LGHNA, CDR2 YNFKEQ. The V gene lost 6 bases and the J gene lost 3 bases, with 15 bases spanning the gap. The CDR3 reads CASRPTIWGYNSPLHF. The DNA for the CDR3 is TGTGCCAGCAGACCTACTATATGGGGCTATAATTCACCCCTCCACTTT.

The CDR3 sequence is CASIGGSSYEQYF. CDR3 coding DNA: TGTGCCAGCATTGGCGGGAGCTCCTACGAGCAGTACTTC. This chain links TRBV6-5 with TRBJ2-7; 7 nucleotides line up with TRBD2. Germline-derived CDR1 and CDR2 are MNHEY and SVGAGI. With 7 bases clipped from V and 0 bases from J, the junction kept 3 bases outside the gene matches. This CDR3 spans 13 amino acids.

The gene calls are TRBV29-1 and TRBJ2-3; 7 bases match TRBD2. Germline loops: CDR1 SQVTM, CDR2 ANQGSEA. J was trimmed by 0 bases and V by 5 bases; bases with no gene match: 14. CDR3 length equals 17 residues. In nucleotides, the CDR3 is TGCAGCGTTTGGGGTTATGAGGCGGGAGCAAGCACAGATACGCAGTATTTT. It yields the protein CSVWGYEAGASTDTQYF.

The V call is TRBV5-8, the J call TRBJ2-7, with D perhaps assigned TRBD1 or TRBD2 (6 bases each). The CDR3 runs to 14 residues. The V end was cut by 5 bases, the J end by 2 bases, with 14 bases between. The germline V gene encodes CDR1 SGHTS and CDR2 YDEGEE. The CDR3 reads CASRGRRGAYEQYF. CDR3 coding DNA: TGTGCCAGCAGGGGTCGGAGGGGGGCCTACGAGCAGTACTTC.

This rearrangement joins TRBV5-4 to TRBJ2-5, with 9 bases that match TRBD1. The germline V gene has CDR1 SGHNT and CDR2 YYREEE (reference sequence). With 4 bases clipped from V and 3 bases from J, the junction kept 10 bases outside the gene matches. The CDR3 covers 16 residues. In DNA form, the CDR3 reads TGTGCCAGCAGCGCCCCTCCGGGACAGGGAGAAGAGACCCAGTACTTC. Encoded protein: CASSAPPGQGEETQYF. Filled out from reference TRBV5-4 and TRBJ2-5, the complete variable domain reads ETGVTQSPTHLIKTRGQQVTLRCSSQSGHNTVSWYQQALGQGPQFIFQYYREEENGRGNFPPRFSGLQFPNYSSELNVNALELDDSALYLCASSAPPGQGEETQYFGPGTRLLVL.

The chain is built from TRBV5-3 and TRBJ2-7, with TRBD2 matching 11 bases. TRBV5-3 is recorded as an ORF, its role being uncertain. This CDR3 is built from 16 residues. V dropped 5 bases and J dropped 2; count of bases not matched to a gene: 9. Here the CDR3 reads CARRPRTSGYPYEQYF. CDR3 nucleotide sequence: TGTGCCAGAAGACCTCGGACTAGCGGGTATCCCTACGAGCAGTACTTC.

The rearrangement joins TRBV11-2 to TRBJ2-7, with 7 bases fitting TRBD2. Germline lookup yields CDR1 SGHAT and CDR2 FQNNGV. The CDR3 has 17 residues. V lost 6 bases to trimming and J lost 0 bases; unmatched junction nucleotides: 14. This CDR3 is CASSRGWAGAASYEQYF. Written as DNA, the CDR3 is TGTGCCAGCAGTCGGGGTTGGGCGGGAGCAGCCTCCTACGAGCAGTACTTC.

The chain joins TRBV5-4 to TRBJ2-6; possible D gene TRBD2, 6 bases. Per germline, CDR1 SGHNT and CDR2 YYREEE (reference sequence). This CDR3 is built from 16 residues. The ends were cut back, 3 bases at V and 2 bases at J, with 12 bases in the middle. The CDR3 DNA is TGTGCCAGCAGCTGGGGGGAGTTGACTGGGGCCAACGTCCTGACTTTC. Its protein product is CASSWGELTGANVLTF.

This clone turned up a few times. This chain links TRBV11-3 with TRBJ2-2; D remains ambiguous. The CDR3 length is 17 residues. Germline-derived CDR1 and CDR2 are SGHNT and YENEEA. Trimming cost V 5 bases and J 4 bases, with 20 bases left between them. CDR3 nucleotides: TGTGCCAGCAGCCCACTCCTGGTCGGAGCTGGCACCGGGGAGCTGTTTTTT. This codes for CASSPLLVGAGTGELFF.

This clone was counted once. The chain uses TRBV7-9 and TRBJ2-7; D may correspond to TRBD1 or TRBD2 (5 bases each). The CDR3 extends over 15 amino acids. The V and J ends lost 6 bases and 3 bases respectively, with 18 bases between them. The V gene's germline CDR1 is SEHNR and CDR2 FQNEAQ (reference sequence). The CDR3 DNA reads TGTGCCAGCAGATCCGGGACCTCCGACGGCTACGAGCAGTACTTC. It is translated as CASRSGTSDGYEQYF.

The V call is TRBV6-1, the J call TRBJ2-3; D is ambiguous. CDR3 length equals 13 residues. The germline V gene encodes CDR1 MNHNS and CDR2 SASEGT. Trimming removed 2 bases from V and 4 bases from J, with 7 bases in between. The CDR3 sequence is CASSEIRADTQYF. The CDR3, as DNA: TGTGCCAGCAGTGAAATCCGGGCAGATACGCAGTATTTT.

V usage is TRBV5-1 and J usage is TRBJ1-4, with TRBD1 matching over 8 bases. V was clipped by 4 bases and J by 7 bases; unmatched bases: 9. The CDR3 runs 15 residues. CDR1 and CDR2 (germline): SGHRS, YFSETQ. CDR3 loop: CASSNSGTGIEKLFF. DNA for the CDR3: TGCGCCAGCAGCAATTCCGGGACAGGAATTGAAAAACTGTTTTTT. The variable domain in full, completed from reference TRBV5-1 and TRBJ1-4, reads KAGVTQTPRYLIKTRGQQVTLSCSPISGHRSVSWYQQTPGQGLQFLFEYFSETQRNKGNFPGRFSGRQFSNSRSEMNVSTLELGDSALYLCASSNSGTGIEKLFFGSGTQLSVL.

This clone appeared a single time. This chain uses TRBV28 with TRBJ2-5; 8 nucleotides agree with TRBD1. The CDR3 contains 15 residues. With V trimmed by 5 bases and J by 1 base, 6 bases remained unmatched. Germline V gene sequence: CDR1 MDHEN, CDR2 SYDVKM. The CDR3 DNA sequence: TGTGCCAGCAGTCAACCGGGACAGGCCCAAGAGACCCAGTACTTC. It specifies CASSQPGQAQETQYF.

The CDR3 loop is CATSDRDFTGELFF. CDR3 nucleotide sequence: TGTGCCACCAGTGACCGGGACTTCACCGGGGAGCTGTTTTTT. The V gene is TRBV24-1, the J gene TRBJ2-2; TRBD2 might be the D (6 bases). In germline, CDR1 is KGHDR, CDR2 SFDVKD. V gave up 4 bases and J gave up 4 bases, with 9 bases separating them. The CDR3 runs 14 residues.

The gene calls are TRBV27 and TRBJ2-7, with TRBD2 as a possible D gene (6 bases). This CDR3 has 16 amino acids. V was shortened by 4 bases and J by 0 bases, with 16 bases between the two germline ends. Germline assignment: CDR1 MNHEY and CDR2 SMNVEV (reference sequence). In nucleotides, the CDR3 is TGTGCCAGCAGTTATGTCTCACGGGGGAGCTCCTACGAGCAGTACTTC. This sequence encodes CASSYVSRGSSYEQYF.